This T cell receptor (beta chain) is from a study of blood T cells in healthy people across ages. V was trimmed by 4 bases and J by 3 bases, leaving 11 bases between them. Germline CDR1 SGHAT, CDR2 FQDESV (reference sequence). The CDR3 runs 14 residues. Notes on the study in general: Versus aged donors, long-lived donors had higher diversity and more naive CD4+ cells. The percentage of naive T cells correlated strongly with TCR beta diversity. Getting older went along with TCR beta diversity per million T cells dropping roughly linearly.

Combining a sample-barcoded 5' primer with a J-beta primer mix, a second PCR ran for about 6 to 11 cycles. Template switching added a 12-random-nucleotide identifier to every cDNA molecule. TCRdb re-called the 5' RACE reads through MiXCR, storing one row per CDR3 protein. The repertoire consists of around 900,000 distinct CDR3 sequences, with roughly 47% occurring once and the leading ten covering over 20%. On this clonotype itself: Its antigen is not known.

Sequenced material: blood. V usage is TRBV11-1 and J usage is TRBJ2-3; no firm D call. The TCR sequence derives from a woman between 55 and 75 years old in good health. The CDR3 loop reads CASSYRHLTDTQYF. In nucleotides, the CDR3 is TGTGCCAGCAGCTACAGACATCTTACAGATACGCAGTATTTT.